This is a list of T cell receptor beta chains from one sample in a study of blood T cell repertoires in COVID-19. Repertoires were generated with immunoSEQ multiplex PCR, while TCRdb's copy carries only in-frame clones and drops some. This table holds around 45,000 clones, roughly nine tenths found once. The sample comprised peripheral blood. The receptors derive from a man aged 55 to 70 with active or convalescent COVID-19. Each CDR3 is given with its conserved first and last residue. D genes are given only for firm matches. Expanded clones are given a class, and other clones once, few, many or no size at all.

J gene | clone size | V gene | D gene | CDR3 protein | CDR3 DNA
TRBJ2-7 | NA | TRBV6-1 | TRBD1 | CASSERQGLGEQYF | TGTGCCAGCAGTGAGAGACAGGGTCTCGGCGAGCAGTACTTC
TRBJ1-2 | once | TRBV30 | NA | CAWSRRWGRYGYTF | TGTGCCTGGAGTCGGCGGTGGGGCAGATATGGCTACACCTTC
TRBJ1-2 | NA | TRBV19 | NA | CASSIRDSYGYTF | TGTGCCAGTAGTATCCGCGACAGCTATGGCTACACCTTC
TRBJ2-5 | NA | TRBV10-1 | NA | CASSGLAPHPYF | TGCGCCAGCAGTGGGCTAGCCCCTCATCCTTACTTC
TRBJ1-1 | NA | TRBV7-8 | TRBD1 | CASSLLSGGTEAFF | TGTGCCAGCAGCTTATTGTCAGGGGGGACTGAAGCTTTCTTT
TRBJ2-2 | NA | TRBV5-1 | NA | CASSFTGLDGELFF | TGCGCCAGCAGCTTTACAGGGTTGGACGGGGAGCTGTTTTTT
TRBJ1-2 | NA | TRBV29-1 | NA | CSVVSPLTF | TGCAGCGTTGTTAGCCCTCTCACCTTC
TRBJ1-2 | NA | TRBV20-1 | NA | CSASYGGANYGYTF | TGCAGTGCTAGTTATGGGGGCGCTAACTATGGCTACACCTTC
TRBJ2-2 | few | TRBV18 | TRBD1 | CASSPPWTGATGELFF | TGTGCCAGCTCACCACCCTGGACAGGGGCCACCGGGGAGCTGTTTTTT
TRBJ1-2 | once | TRBV3-1/TRBV3-2 | NA | CASSQDPFQAASYGYTF | TGTGCCAGCAGCCAAGATCCTTTCCAGGCAGCCTCCTATGGCTACACCTTC
TRBJ1-4 | NA | TRBV28 | NA | CASSSGSTNEKLFF | TGTGCCAGCAGTTCAGGGTCAACTAATGAAAAACTGTTTTTT
TRBJ1-3 | once | TRBV19 | NA | CASKEQGSGNTIYF | TGTGCCAGTAAAGAACAGGGATCTGGAAACACCATATATTTT
TRBJ1-5 | NA | TRBV18 | TRBD1 | CASSRDRNNQPQHF | TGTGCCAGCTCACGGGACAGGAACAATCAGCCCCAGCATTTT
TRBJ1-5 | NA | TRBV12-3/TRBV12-4 | NA | CASGGGSFGSLHF | TGTGCCAGCGGGGGGGGTAGTTTTGGTTCCTTGCATTTT
TRBJ2-5 | NA | TRBV24-1 | NA | CATATENQETQYF | TGTGCCACGGCGACAGAAAACCAAGAGACCCAGTACTTC
TRBJ1-1 | once | TRBV9 | NA | CASSVVGALNTEAFF | TGTGCCAGCAGCGTAGTGGGAGCTCTGAACACTGAAGCTTTCTTT
TRBJ2-3 | NA | TRBV3-1/TRBV3-2 | NA | CASKLGATDTQYF | TGTGCCAGCAAGCTGGGGGCCACAGATACGCAGTATTTT
TRBJ2-1 | NA | TRBV5-6 | TRBD1 | CASGQGVDNEQFF | TGTGCCAGCGGACAGGGAGTTGACAATGAGCAGTTCTTC
TRBJ1-1 | NA | TRBV7-3 | NA | CASSQDTINTEAFF | TGTGCCAGCAGCCAGGACACGATAAACACTGAAGCTTTCTTT
TRBJ2-1 | NA | TRBV10-3 | TRBD2 | CAISELAGGKPTYNEQFF | TGTGCCATCAGTGAACTAGCGGGGGGGAAACCGACCTACAATGAGCAGTTCTTC
TRBJ2-3 | NA | TRBV5-1 | NA | CASSIRQDGDTQYF | TGCGCCAGCAGCATCCGACAGGACGGGGATACGCAGTATTTT
TRBJ1-6 | once | TRBV15 | NA | CATSRDFEVYNSPLHF | TGTGCCACCAGCAGAGATTTCGAGGTCTATAATTCACCCCTCCACTTT
TRBJ1-1 | NA | TRBV5-1 | NA | CASSLSGRDEAFF | TGCGCCAGCAGCTTGTCGGGCAGGGATGAAGCTTTCTTT
TRBJ1-1 | NA | TRBV10-3 | NA | CATGQGLNTEAFF | TGTGCCACCGGCCAGGGGTTGAACACTGAAGCTTTCTTT
TRBJ2-2 | NA | TRBV7-9 | NA | CARTLKARDTGELFF | TGTGCCAGAACCCTAAAAGCCAGGGACACCGGGGAGCTGTTTTTT
TRBJ1-1 | NA | TRBV3-1/TRBV3-2 | NA | CASSQGRGTEAFF | TGTGCCAGCAGCCAAGGCAGGGGAACTGAAGCTTTCTTT
TRBJ1-4 | NA | TRBV9 | NA | CASSVDADEKLFF | TGTGCCAGCAGCGTAGATGCGGATGAAAAACTGTTTTTT
TRBJ2-3 | NA | TRBV11-1 | NA | CASSPTGLRTDTQYF | TGTGCCAGCAGTCCCACAGGGTTACGGACAGATACGCAGTATTTT
TRBJ2-7 | NA | TRBV4-1 | TRBD1 | CAGSQRTTGLAYEQYF | TGCGCCGGCAGCCAACGAACGACAGGGCTGGCCTACGAGCAGTACTTC
TRBJ1-6 | NA | TRBV7-2 | TRBD1 | CASSLGSRTGVNSPLHF | TGTGCCAGCAGCTTAGGGTCAAGGACAGGGGTGAATTCACCCCTCCACTTT
TRBJ2-3 | NA | TRBV15 | TRBD2 | CATSGSGGGTDTQYF | TGTGCCACCAGCGGTTCGGGGGGGGGCACAGATACGCAGTATTTT
TRBJ1-2 | NA | TRBV28 | TRBD1 | CASSLLGTADGYTF | TGTGCCAGCAGTTTACTGGGGACAGCCGATGGCTACACCTTC
TRBJ2-6 | NA | TRBV5-1 | NA | CASSQGPSGANVLTF | TGCGCCAGCAGCCAGGGGCCCTCTGGGGCCAACGTCCTGACTTTC
TRBJ2-1 | NA | TRBV29-1 | NA | CSVGTVSYNEQFF | TGCAGCGTCGGTACTGTTTCCTACAATGAGCAGTTCTTC
TRBJ1-2 | NA | TRBV4-1 | TRBD1 | CASSQPRQGSYGYTF | TGCGCCAGCAGCCAACCAAGACAGGGAAGCTATGGCTACACCTTC
TRBJ2-4 | NA | TRBV28 | NA | CASSPRGLLAQKNIQYF | TGTGCCAGCAGCCCTAGAGGATTGTTGGCCCAAAAAAACATTCAGTACTTC
TRBJ2-2 | NA | TRBV15 | NA | CATTAGDSIAGELFF | TGTGCCACCACGGCAGGGGATTCGATAGCCGGGGAGCTGTTTTTT
TRBJ1-3 | NA | TRBV5-1 | NA | CASAGTTSGNTIYF | TGCGCCAGCGCGGGGACTACCTCTGGAAACACCATATATTTT
TRBJ1-1 | once | TRBV5-1 | NA | CASSFMDSSEAFF | TGCGCCAGCAGCTTCATGGACAGCTCTGAAGCTTTCTTT
TRBJ1-1 | NA | TRBV29-1 | TRBD1 | CSVGQGARTEAFF | TGCAGCGTAGGACAGGGGGCTCGGACTGAAGCTTTCTTT
TRBJ1-3 | once | TRBV18 | TRBD1 | CASSPTTGGNTIYF | TGTGCCAGCTCACCAACGACAGGGGGAAACACCATATATTTT
TRBJ2-5 | NA | TRBV5-5 | TRBD1 | CASSANRGPLRTQYF | TGTGCCAGCAGCGCCAACAGGGGTCCGCTCAGGACCCAGTACTTC
TRBJ1-6 | NA | TRBV6-5 | TRBD1 | CASTLDRAYNSPLHF | TGTGCCAGCACCCTAGACAGGGCCTATAATTCACCCCTCCACTTT
TRBJ1-5 | NA | TRBV5-8 | NA | CASSWGPRSGGYSNQPQHF | TGTGCCAGCAGCTGGGGTCCTCGAAGTGGGGGCTATAGCAATCAGCCCCAGCATTTT
TRBJ1-2 | NA | TRBV25-1 | NA | CASSAPDRFYGYTF | TGTGCCAGCAGTGCCCCCGACAGATTCTATGGCTACACCTTC
TRBJ2-5 | NA | TRBV2 | NA | CASSEQGGTQYF | TGTGCCAGCAGTGAGCAGGGGGGGACCCAGTACTTC
TRBJ1-5 | NA | TRBV11-3 | TRBD1 | CASRILRDRGYSNQPQHF | TGTGCCAGCAGGATCCTCCGGGACAGGGGGTATAGCAATCAGCCCCAGCATTTT
TRBJ2-3 | NA | TRBV6-5 | NA | CASTSSTDTQYF | TGTGCCAGCACGTCTAGCACAGATACGCAGTATTTT
TRBJ2-7 | NA | TRBV28 | NA | CASITKGRGARDEQYF | TGTGCCAGCATCACCAAGGGTCGGGGGGCAAGGGACGAGCAGTACTTC
TRBJ1-5 | once | TRBV27 | NA | CASSSSLQGYNQPQHF | TGTGCCAGCAGTTCGAGCCTACAGGGCTACAATCAGCCCCAGCATTTT
TRBJ2-7 | NA | TRBV28 | NA | CASSFGGGLYEQYF | TGTGCCAGCAGTTTCGGAGGTGGCCTCTACGAGCAGTACTTC
TRBJ1-2 | NA | TRBV7-3 | TRBD1 | CASSPRQGLGYTF | TGTGCCAGCAGCCCGCGACAGGGGTTAGGCTACACCTTC
TRBJ2-1 | NA | TRBV2 | TRBD2 | CASSDSRGGYNEQFF | TGTGCCAGCAGTGATTCTCGCGGGGGTTACAATGAGCAGTTCTTC
TRBJ1-4 | NA | TRBV2 | NA | CASRSERGEKLFF | TGTGCCAGCAGGTCCGAAAGGGGAGAAAAACTGTTTTTT
TRBJ1-1 | NA | TRBV21-1 | NA | CASLRYTTAMNTEAFF | TGTGCCAGCTTGAGATATACGACAGCAATGAACACTGAAGCTTTCTTT
TRBJ1-2 | NA | TRBV2 | NA | CASSEEAFNYGYTF | TGTGCCAGCAGTGAGGAGGCTTTCAACTATGGCTACACCTTC
TRBJ1-2 | once | TRBV18 | NA | CASSPDRSGDVSYGYTF | TGTGCCAGCTCACCCGACCGATCGGGGGATGTAAGCTATGGCTACACCTTC